Below are 28 T cell receptor beta chains sequenced from a single sample in a study of blood T cell repertoires in COVID-19 (dated by TCRdb to about 2020). Receptor amplification or capture employed the immunoSEQ multiplex PCR assay. The table was pulled from immuneACCESS by TCRdb, which kept in-frame rearrangements only. Such tables lose some clones; where checked, under half of the loss comes from unresolved V genes, and the rest has no known cause. The sample profile shows roughly 30,000 clones; around nine tenths of them were found once. The ten largest clonotypes hold roughly 14% of the sample. The sample taken for sequencing was peripheral blood. The receptors stem from a human donor in a cohort sampled during active COVID-19. The donor label of this sample is uncertain.

This chain connects TRBV7-2 to TRBJ2-5, with D possibly TRBD1 on 5 matching bases. Germline V CDR1 and CDR2: SGHTA, FQGNSA. Trimming took 5 bases from V and 8 from J, leaving 9 bases between them. This CDR3 contains 11 residues. The CDR3 coding sequence is TGTGCCAGCAGCCCCCGGACAACCCAGTACTTC. Residues: CASSPRTTQYF.

The chain is built from TRBV4-1 and TRBJ2-3, with D possibly TRBD1 on 6 matching bases. The V end lost 2 bases, the J end lost 3 bases, and 21 bases lay between the germline ends. The CDR3 consists of 18 residues. Germline V CDR1 and CDR2: MGHRA, YSYEKL. DNA for the CDR3: TGCGCCAGCAGCCAAAGGCTTCTGGGGCAGGGGAGTACAGATACGCAGTATTTT. Translated, it gives CASSQRLLGQGSTDTQYF.

V gene TRBV28 combines with J gene TRBJ1-1; TRBD1 might be the D (6 bases). CDR3 length equals 12 residues. V was cut by 6 bases and J by 8 bases, with 13 bases left in between. Germline CDR1 reads MDHEN; CDR2 reads SYDVKM. CDR3: CASSPSTGEAFF. The CDR3 DNA reads TGTGCCAGCAGCCCCTCGACAGGAGAAGCTTTCTTT.

The chain carries TRBV11-3 and TRBJ2-1; no clear D. The V end was cut by 3 bases, the J end by 5 bases, with 11 bases between. The CDR3 runs to 14 residues. The V gene's germline CDR1 is SGHNT and CDR2 YENEEA. The CDR3 loop is CASSFRDKDNEQFF. The CDR3 bases are TGTGCCAGCAGCTTTAGAGACAAGGACAATGAGCAGTTCTTC.

This clone was detected only once. The chain carries TRBV11-3 and TRBJ2-6, with a tentative D call TRBD2 (6 bases). Deletions cut 5 bases from V and 2 bases from J, with 13 bases between. Germline values: CDR1 SGHNT, CDR2 YENEEA. The CDR3 runs to 16 residues. The CDR3, as DNA: TGTGCCAGCAGCCCCCAGGGCGGGGCTGGGGCCAACGTCCTGACTTTC. Translation gives CASSPQGGAGANVLTF.

The J gene is TRBJ2-6, the V gene TRBV6-6, with TRBD1 matching 8 bases. V lost 7 bases to trimming and J lost 4 bases; unmatched junction nucleotides: 6. Germline values: CDR1 MNHNY, CDR2 SVGAGI (reference sequence). This CDR3 comprises 15 residues. The CDR3 DNA follows: TGTGCCAGCACCCACAGGGGGTCAGGGGCCAACGTCCTGACTTTC. This codes for CASTHRGSGANVLTF.

The rearrangement joins TRBV30 to TRBJ2-1; a weak D match, TRBD2 (6 bases). Germline CDR1 reads GTSNPN; CDR2 reads SVGIG (reference sequence). The length of the CDR3 is 13 residues. The ends were cut back, 5 bases at V and 7 bases at J, with 15 bases in the middle. The CDR3 DNA reads as TGTGCCTGGGGCCGGGGGTTCAGGAATGAGCAGTTCTTC. Encoded protein: CAWGRGFRNEQFF.

This clone has more than one count but fewer than ten. The V and J genes are TRBV2 and TRBJ1-6, with a weak D call TRBD1 (5 bases). V shed 7 bases and J shed 7 bases, with 14 bases lying between them. The CDR3 contains 14 residues. CDR1 and CDR2 from the germline V gene are SNHLY and FYNNEI. For the CDR3, the DNA is TGTGCCAGCAATCCAGGACAAGACAATTCACCCCTCCACTTT. It encodes CASNPGQDNSPLHF.

This chain links TRBV5-6 with TRBJ2-5; TRBD2 matches 8 bases. Germline loops: CDR1 SGHDT, CDR2 YYEEEE. This CDR3 comprises 18 residues. After removal of 2 bases from V and 1 base from J, the junction contained 13 bases not matched to a gene. CDR3 DNA: TGTGCCAGCAGCTTTTGGGGGCGGGGGGCCGCATCCCAAGAGACCCAGTACTTC. It codes for CASSFWGRGAASQETQYF.

The genes are TRBV29-1 and TRBJ1-2; D possibly corresponds to TRBD1 (6 bases). Trimming cost V 3 bases and J 4 bases, with 24 bases left between them. Germline V lookup: CDR1 SQVTM, CDR2 ANQGSEA. The length of the CDR3 is 17 residues. CDR3 residues: CSVEGWGRLGDSYGYTF. As DNA, the CDR3 is TGCAGCGTTGAGGGCTGGGGGCGCCTAGGCGATTCCTATGGCTACACCTTC.

The chain recombines TRBV11-2 with TRBJ2-1, with 8 bases matching TRBD2. Losses at the gene ends were 2 bases for V and 6 bases for J; bases not matched to a gene: 6. Looked up from germline, CDR1 is SGHAT and CDR2 is FQNNGV. CDR3 length: 15 residues. CDR3 DNA: TGTGCCAGCAGCTTACCCGGGGGGGCCGTCAATGAGCAGTTCTTC. Translation gives CASSLPGGAVNEQFF.

The J gene is TRBJ2-7, the V gene TRBV4-3; TRBD2 might be the D (6 bases). Looked up from germline, CDR1 is LGHNA and CDR2 is YSLEER. The CDR3 runs to 16 residues. Trimming left V 0 bases short and J 5 bases short, with 17 bases between. CDR3 residues: CASSQDEGGPGDEQYF. CDR3 bases: TGCGCCAGCAGCCAAGATGAGGGCGGTCCGGGGGACGAGCAGTACTTC.

The CDR3 nucleotides read TGTGCCAGCAGTGAGACTGAAGAGACCCAGTACTTC. Residues: CASSETEETQYF. The chain couples TRBV2 to TRBJ2-5; D uncertain. Germline CDR1 is SNHLY and CDR2 is FYNNEI. Trimming pared 3 bases from V and 3 bases from J, leaving 5 bases between. CDR3 length: 12 amino acids.

The chain employs TRBV9 and TRBJ2-1; unclear D gene. The CDR3 length is 15 residues. CDR1 is SGDLS, CDR2 YYNGEE, per germline. Deletions cut 0 bases from V and 6 bases from J, with 13 bases between. CDR3 nucleotides: TGTGCCAGCAGCGTAGAACCCAGCGAGAGCAATGAGCAGTTCTTC. It yields the protein CASSVEPSESNEQFF.

The chain recombines TRBV9 with TRBJ2-2; no definite D call. Germline V gene sequence: CDR1 SGDLS, CDR2 YYNGEE. Trimming left V 0 bases short and J 0 bases short, with 6 bases between. The CDR3 is 15 residues long. The CDR3 DNA follows: TGTGCCAGCAGCGTAGATCCGGCGAACACCGGGGAGCTGTTTTTT. As protein: CASSVDPANTGELFF. Full variable domain (rest looked up from reference TRBV9 and TRBJ2-2): DSGVTQTPKHLITATGQRVTLRCSPRSGDLSVYWYQQSLDQGLQFLIQYYNGEERAKGNILERFSAQQFPDLHSELNLSSLELGDSALYFCASSVDPANTGELFFGEGSRLTVL.

V gene TRBV5-1 combines with J gene TRBJ1-5, with 7 bases matching TRBD1. V lost 0 bases and J lost 5; bases outside the gene matches: 2. Germline values: CDR1 SGHRS, CDR2 YFSETQ. CDR3 length: 14 residues. The chain's CDR3 is CASSLDGQDQPQHF. CDR3 bases: TGCGCCAGCAGCTTGGACGGACAGGATCAGCCCCAGCATTTT.

This chain connects TRBV28 to TRBJ1-2; TRBD1 aligns across 10 bases. CDR3 length equals 14 residues. Trimming cost V 7 bases and J 8 bases; bases outside gene matches: 10. Looked up from germline, CDR1 is MDHEN and CDR2 is SYDVKM. The CDR3 bases are TGTGCCAGCACGTTCGGGACAGGGGTTGTGGGCTACACCTTC. It encodes CASTFGTGVVGYTF.

A note on this clone: At one boundary the junction diverges from the germline segment, which might be a read error. CDR3 DNA sequence: TGCGCCAGCAGCCAAGGGGTCGGACTCATCTTC. Protein product: CASSQGVGLIF. The V and J genes are TRBV4-1 and TRBJ2-7; the D gene is possibly TRBD2 (5 bases). Germline CDR1 reads MGHRA; CDR2 reads YSYEKL. The CDR3 spans 11 residues.

This chain connects TRBV6-6 to TRBJ1-1, with D tentatively TRBD1 (5 bases). The CDR3 loop spans 14 amino acids. Germline lookup yields CDR1 MNHNY and CDR2 SVGAGI (reference sequence). V lost 0 bases, J lost 5 bases, and 10 bases lay in between. As DNA, the CDR3 is TGTGCCAGCAGTTACTCGGAGGGGTTTACTGAAGCTTTCTTT. It yields the protein CASSYSEGFTEAFF.

CDR3 sequence: CASSIGTSPETQYF. Written as DNA, the CDR3 is TGTGCCAGTAGTATTGGGACTAGTCCAGAGACCCAGTACTTC. The chain joins TRBV19 to TRBJ2-5; TRBD2 matches 8 bases. The junction had 4 bases not matched to a gene; V was cut back by 3 bases and J by 4 bases. Germline lookup yields CDR1 LNHDA and CDR2 SQIVND (reference sequence). The CDR3 spans 14 residues.

The sample holds one count of this clone. The gene calls are TRBV5-8 and TRBJ2-5; D ambiguous. There are 16 residues in the CDR3. V was pared by 2 bases and J by 0 bases, with 14 bases between. Germline V gene data show CDR1 as SGHTS and CDR2 as YDEGEE. CDR3 in DNA: TGTGCCAGCAGCTTAAACTTTCCCTTGTACCAAGAGACCCAGTACTTC. Its protein is CASSLNFPLYQETQYF. The full variable domain, completed using reference TRBV5-8 and TRBJ2-5, is EAGVTQSPTHLIKTRGQQATLRCSPISGHTSVYWYQQALGLGLQFLLWYDEGEERNRGNFPPRFSGRQFPNYSSELNVNALELEDSALYLCASSLNFPLYQETQYFGPGTRLLVL.

CDR3 amino acids: CASSLGTSGVWFF. The CDR3 coding sequence is TGTGCCAGCAGCTTAGGGACTAGCGGGGTTTGGTTCTTC. The gene calls are TRBV7-2 and TRBJ2-1, with 12 bases matching TRBD2. J gave up 15 bases and V 1 base, and 4 bases lay outside the gene matches. This CDR3 comprises 13 residues. The V gene's germline CDR1 is SGHTA and CDR2 FQGNSA.

The chain carries TRBV7-9 and TRBJ1-4; 8 bases are a match to TRBD1. CDR3 size: 15 residues. After removal of 4 bases from V and 6 bases from J, the junction contained 7 bases not matched to a gene. Germline assignment: CDR1 SEHNR and CDR2 FQNEAQ (reference sequence). CDR3 sequence (DNA): TGTGCCAGCAGCTCTCGACAGGGGAGGGATGAAAAACTGTTTTTT. Encoded protein: CASSSRQGRDEKLFF.

The chain uses TRBV7-9 and TRBJ2-7, with a tentative D call TRBD2 (5 bases). CDR3 length equals 11 residues. The V and J ends lost 5 bases and 6 bases respectively, with 8 bases between them. CDR1 is SEHNR, CDR2 FQNEAQ, per germline (reference sequence). The CDR3, as DNA: TGTGCCAGCAGCCGGACTTCCGAGCAGTACTTC. Residues: CASSRTSEQYF. The variable domain in full, with the rest retrieved from reference TRBV7-9 and TRBJ2-7, is DTGVSQNPRHKITKRGQNVTFRCDPISEHNRLYWYRQTLGQGPEFLTYFQNEAQLEKSRLLSDRFSAERPKGSFSTLEIQRTEQGDSAMYLCASSRTSEQYFGPGTRLTVT.

The chain uses TRBV28 and TRBJ2-3; TRBD1 agrees at 10 bases. The trim removed 11 bases at V and 3 bases at J, leaving 11 bases unmatched. Germline-derived CDR1 and CDR2 are MDHEN and SYDVKM. The CDR3 loop spans 15 amino acids. The CDR3 loop reads CAGGTGTGVTDTQYF. The CDR3 DNA sequence: TGTGCCGGGGGGACCGGGACAGGGGTTACAGATACGCAGTATTTT.

The chain uses TRBV12-3 or TRBV12-4 and TRBJ2-7; tentatively, D is TRBD2 (5 bases). The CDR3 length is 13 residues. V lost 8 bases to trimming and J lost 3 bases, with 14 bases between them. Here the CDR3 reads CASALGGNYEQYF. CDR3 in DNA: TGTGCCAGCGCCCTCGGAGGCAACTACGAGCAGTACTTC.

The chain joins TRBV7-8 to TRBJ2-1; D may be TRBD2 (5 bases). V was clipped by 5 bases and J by 0 bases, with 17 bases between them. CDR3 length: 17 residues. Germline assignment: CDR1 SGHVS and CDR2 FQNEAQ. CDR3 DNA sequence: TGTGCCAGCAGCGCAATAGGGAGCAAGAGCTCCTACAATGAGCAGTTCTTC. Amino acids: CASSAIGSKSSYNEQFF.

This clone was detected once. The J gene is TRBJ2-7, the V gene TRBV7-9; D is perhaps TRBD1 (5 bases). The CDR3 is 13 residues long. CDR1 is SEHNR, CDR2 FQNEAQ, per germline (reference sequence). Trimming removed 6 bases from V and 0 bases from J, with 9 bases in between. CDR3 amino acids: CASRGGASYEQYF. The CDR3 bases are TGTGCCAGCAGAGGTGGGGCCTCCTACGAGCAGTACTTC.